This TCR beta chain was found in a study of blood T cell repertoires in COVID-19. Study information: Acute-phase and convalescent COVID-19 samples originated in the United States, Italy and Spain. Sample material is recorded as cDNA or gDNA derived from T cells, B-cell-depleted T cells, or PBMCs.

Original data processing: Nucleated cell number was recorded as an estimate derived from reference gene primer amplification. Measured with immunoSEQ multiplex PCR; TCRdb has only the in-frame clones, and not every one. The D gene and trimming were derived from the DNA, and the V and J assignments and clone size from that table. The sample has roughly 260,000 clones, more than 70% seen once. CDR3 size: 16 residues. The germline gives CDR1 LGHNA, CDR2 YNFKEQ. The V segment lost 0 bases and the J segment 8 bases; nucleotides outside the gene matches: 9. This TCR came from a woman aged 50 to 60 with acute or convalescent COVID-19. Sequencing was carried out using peripheral blood. The chain recombines TRBV4-2 with TRBJ1-4; TRBD1 matches at 7 bases. The CDR3 loop is CASSQDRQGPGEKLFF. The CDR3 DNA reads as TGTGCCAGCAGCCAAGACCGACAGGGACCCGGAGAAAAACTGTTTTTT.